This T cell receptor beta chain stems from a study of T cell repertoires in cytomegalovirus infection. Study-level background: An indication of both CMV infection and matching HLA type came from public TCR beta signatures.

Via MiXCR, TCRdb re-called the reads, giving one row per CDR3 protein. Seen here are a few hundred thousand distinct CDR3 sequences, about 44% observed once, and the top ten hold 35% to 50%. Concerning this clonotype: What it recognizes is unknown.

This CDR3 has 13 amino acids. Germline V lookup: CDR1 SEHNR, CDR2 FQNEAQ (reference sequence). V shed 5 bases, J shed 8 bases, and the junction held 6 bases outside the gene matches. The sample consisted of cultured PBMCs, taken from culture after CMV antigen stimulation. The genes are TRBV7-9 and TRBJ2-1; 7 positions agree with TRBD2. This receptor was obtained from a human donor in good health (CMV status not recorded). Some clones in this sample may be carry-over from other donors' samples. The CDR3 spells CASSKTSSHEQFF. The CDR3 DNA sequence: TGTGCCAGCAGCAAGACTAGCTCCCATGAGCAGTTCTTC.